The 18 T cell receptor beta chains below all came from one sample that was sequenced in a study of cytomegalovirus exposure and HLA in healthy donors. Clones were read by immunoSEQ multiplex PCR, and TCRdb kept only the in-frame ones, dropping some. This table holds roughly 63,000 clones, around 89% found once. The sample was PBMCs. The receptors come from a woman in her late teens or twenties in good health and CMV-seronegative.

The chain uses TRBV5-1 and TRBJ2-1; TRBD1 agrees at 8 bases. With 4 bases clipped from V and 0 bases from J, the junction kept 3 bases outside the gene matches. There are 15 residues in the CDR3. Per the germline V gene, CDR1 is SGHRS and CDR2 is YFSETQ. CDR3 coding DNA: TGCGCCAGCAGCCCCGGACAGGGCTCCTACAATGAGCAGTTCTTC. This codes for CASSPGQGSYNEQFF.

This chain links TRBV2 with TRBJ1-6; D is perhaps TRBD1 (6 bases). The V gene's germline CDR1 is SNHLY and CDR2 FYNNEI. Trimming stripped 6 bases from V and 9 bases from J, with 12 bases between. CDR3 length: 13 amino acids. For the CDR3, the DNA is TGTGCCAGCAGCACGGACAGTATTTCACCCCTCCACTTT. This sequence encodes CASSTDSISPLHF. The whole variable domain, filled in from reference TRBV2 and TRBJ1-6, reads EPEVTQTPSHQVTQMGQEVILRCVPISNHLYFYWYRQILGQKVEFLVSFYNNEISEKSEIFDDQFSVERPDGSNFTLKIRSTKLEDSAMYFCASSTDSISPLHFGNGTRLTVT.

CDR3 DNA sequence: TGTGCCAGCTCACCAACCCTATCGACAGGGCTTGGGGCCAACGTCCTGACTTTC. Translated: CASSPTLSTGLGANVLTF. This chain links TRBV18 with TRBJ2-6; 7 positions match TRBD1. The CDR3 is 18 residues long. Germline V gene lookup returns CDR1 KGHSH and CDR2 LQKENI. V shed 2 bases, J shed 3 bases, and the junction held 10 bases outside the gene matches.

This chain links TRBV29-1 with TRBJ2-5, with 7 nucleotides matching TRBD1. The V gene end was trimmed by 5 bases and the J gene end by 2 bases; junction bases not matched to a gene: 8. The CDR3 covers 14 residues. CDR1 is SQVTM, CDR2 ANQGSEA, per germline. The CDR3 coding sequence is TGCAGCGTTACAGGACAGGTTGTTCAAGAGACCCAGTACTTC. This encodes CSVTGQVVQETQYF. Full variable domain (outside the CDR3, taken from reference TRBV29-1 and TRBJ2-5): SAVISQKPSRDICQRGTSLTIQCQVDSQVTMMFWYRQQPGQSLTLIATANQGSEATYESGFVIDKFPISRPNLTFSTLTVSNMSPEDSSIYLCSVTGQVVQETQYFGPGTRLLVL.

This clone was picked up a small number of times. V usage is TRBV29-1 and J usage is TRBJ2-1, with a weak D call TRBD2 (6 bases). Germline lookup yields CDR1 SQVTM and CDR2 ANQGSEA. The CDR3 runs 18 residues. V was trimmed by 4 bases and J by 0 bases, leaving 22 bases between them. CDR3 loop: CSVGVSTSGTYSYNEQFF. The CDR3 bases are TGCAGCGTTGGCGTCTCTACTTCCGGGACTTACTCCTACAATGAGCAGTTCTTC.

The V call is TRBV2, the J call TRBJ2-5, with D hard to call. CDR1 and CDR2 (germline): SNHLY, FYNNEI. The CDR3 contains 11 residues. V lost 4 bases and J lost 5, with 5 bases in between. The chain's CDR3 is CASSARETQYF. The DNA for the CDR3 is TGTGCCAGCAGTGCCCGGGAGACCCAGTACTTC.

This chain links TRBV15 with TRBJ1-4; 8 bases line up with TRBD1. The CDR3 runs to 17 residues. The trim removed 3 bases at V and 2 bases at J, leaving 8 bases unmatched. CDR1 and CDR2 (germline): LNHNV, YYDKDF (reference sequence). CDR3 region: CATSRDRVGWTNEKLFF. Written as DNA, the CDR3 is TGTGCCACCAGCAGGGACAGGGTCGGCTGGACTAATGAAAAACTGTTTTTT.

The chain uses TRBV2 and TRBJ2-3; D possibly corresponds to TRBD2 (6 bases). The CDR3 is made up of 15 amino acids. Trimming cost V 7 bases and J 5 bases, with 19 bases left between them. Per germline, CDR1 SNHLY and CDR2 FYNNEI. The CDR3 spells CASTFFGPEGDTQYF. The CDR3 DNA reads TGTGCCAGCACCTTTTTCGGCCCGGAGGGAGATACGCAGTATTTT. Looking up the rest from reference TRBV2 and TRBJ2-3 gives the full variable domain: EPEVTQTPSHQVTQMGQEVILRCVPISNHLYFYWYRQILGQKVEFLVSFYNNEISEKSEIFDDQFSVERPDGSNFTLKIRSTKLEDSAMYFCASTFFGPEGDTQYFGPGTRLTVL.

CDR3: CASRDSHSYEQYF. The CDR3, as DNA: TGCGCCAGCAGGGACTCCCACTCCTACGAGCAGTACTTC. The chain recombines TRBV5-1 with TRBJ2-7, with D perhaps TRBD2 (5 bases). The CDR3 extends over 13 amino acids. Trimming shortened V by 5 bases and J by 0 bases, and 9 bases separated the two germline ends. Germline CDR1 is SGHRS and CDR2 is YFSETQ. The full variable domain, completed using reference TRBV5-1 and TRBJ2-7, is KAGVTQTPRYLIKTRGQQVTLSCSPISGHRSVSWYQQTPGQGLQFLFEYFSETQRNKGNFPGRFSGRQFSNSRSEMNVSTLELGDSALYLCASRDSHSYEQYFGPGTRLTVT.

This rearrangement joins TRBV19 to TRBJ2-7; weak D call: TRBD2 (5 bases). The germline V and J ends were trimmed by 6 bases and 2 bases, with 14 bases remaining between them. CDR1 LNHDA and CDR2 SQIVND come from the germline V gene (reference sequence). This CDR3 region has 14 residues. In DNA form, the CDR3 reads TGTGCCAGTAGCCTTGGCGGGTACCCCTACGAGCAGTACTTC. Its translation: CASSLGGYPYEQYF.

J is TRBJ1-1 and V is TRBV28; 7 bases agree with TRBD1. CDR3 length: 16 amino acids. Germline lookup yields CDR1 MDHEN and CDR2 SYDVKM. The V and J ends lost 6 bases and 4 bases, in that order; junction bases with no gene match: 14. The CDR3: CASSLVTGERGTEAFF. The CDR3 DNA follows: TGTGCCAGCAGCTTGGTTACAGGGGAAAGGGGCACTGAAGCTTTCTTT.

The sample holds one count of this clone. The chain employs TRBV7-9 and TRBJ2-7; D ambiguous. The germline V gene has CDR1 SEHNR and CDR2 FQNEAQ (reference sequence). The CDR3 runs 14 residues. Trimming took off 1 base at V and 3 bases at J, with 10 bases between the two ends. The CDR3 protein is CASSLGASNYEQYF. The CDR3 bases are TGTGCCAGCAGCTTAGGGGCCAGCAACTACGAGCAGTACTTC.

This clone was seen just once. The chain combines TRBV2 with TRBJ1-5, with D possibly being TRBD1 (5 bases). Deletions cut 6 bases from V and 4 bases from J, with 16 bases between. The CDR3 is 15 residues long. Germline values: CDR1 SNHLY, CDR2 FYNNEI. In nucleotides, the CDR3 is TGTGCCAGCAGCGGGACTTCAACTGGGAATCAGCCCCAGCATTTT. This gives the protein CASSGTSTGNQPQHF.

As to this clone: A read error may produce the germline difference seen at one junction end. The CDR3, as DNA: TGCGCCACCGGGAGTCGGGCGGGGGACACAGATACGCAGTATTTT. Encoded protein: CATGSRAGDTDTQYF. V is TRBV6-6 and J is TRBJ2-3, with 7 bases lining up with TRBD2. Germline assignment: CDR1 MNHNY and CDR2 SVGAGI (reference sequence). The CDR3 extends over 15 amino acids.

The chain joins TRBV7-7 to TRBJ2-5; a possible D gene is TRBD1 (6 bases). The V end lost 0 bases, the J end lost 5 bases, and 13 bases lay between the germline ends. The V gene's germline CDR1 is SSHAT and CDR2 FNYEAQ (reference sequence). The CDR3 runs 15 residues. The CDR3 nucleotides are TGTGCCAGCAGCTTAGCCCCTAGGGGGTTGGAGACCCAGTACTTC. It yields the protein CASSLAPRGLETQYF.

This rearrangement joins TRBV5-1 to TRBJ2-1, with 8 bases identical to TRBD2. Losses at the gene ends were 0 bases for V and 8 bases for J; bases not matched to a gene: 7. The CDR3 has 15 amino acids. Germline CDR1 is SGHRS and CDR2 is YFSETQ. The CDR3 DNA follows: TGCGCCAGCAGCTTGGCCTCGGGGGGGTTCGATGAGCAGTTCTTC. Residues: CASSLASGGFDEQFF.

This chain joins TRBV28 and TRBJ1-2; possible D gene TRBD1, 6 bases. The V gene's germline CDR1 is MDHEN and CDR2 SYDVKM. The V gene lost 0 bases and the J gene lost 3 bases, with 8 bases spanning the gap. There are 14 residues in the CDR3. The CDR3 protein is CASSLWQGYYGYTF. The CDR3, as DNA: TGTGCCAGCAGTTTATGGCAGGGGTACTATGGCTACACCTTC.

This sequence joins TRBV11-2 and TRBJ2-7; 11 bases are shared with TRBD2. Trimming removed 5 bases from V and 6 bases from J; junction bases left unmatched: 12. This CDR3 region has 16 residues. Germline V gene lookup returns CDR1 SGHAT and CDR2 FQNNGV. CDR3 amino acids: CASSKFGSSGGPEQYF. CDR3 DNA sequence: TGTGCCAGCAGCAAATTCGGGTCTAGCGGGGGGCCCGAGCAGTACTTC.